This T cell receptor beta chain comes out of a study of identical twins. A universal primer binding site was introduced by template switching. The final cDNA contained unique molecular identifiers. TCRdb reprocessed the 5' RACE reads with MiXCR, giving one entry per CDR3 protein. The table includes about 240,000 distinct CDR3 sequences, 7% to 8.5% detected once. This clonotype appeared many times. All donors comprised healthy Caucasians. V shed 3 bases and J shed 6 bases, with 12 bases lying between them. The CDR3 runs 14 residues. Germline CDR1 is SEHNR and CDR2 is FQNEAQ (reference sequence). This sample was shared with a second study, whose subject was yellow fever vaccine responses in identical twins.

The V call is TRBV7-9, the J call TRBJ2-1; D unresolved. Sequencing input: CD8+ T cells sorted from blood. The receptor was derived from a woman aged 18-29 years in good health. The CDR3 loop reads CASSFGPPLNEQFF. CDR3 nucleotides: TGTGCCAGCAGCTTCGGGCCGCCACTCAATGAGCAGTTCTTC.